This T cell receptor (beta chain) stems from a study of CD8 T cells in ankylosing spondylitis. About this clonotype itself: Its antigen is undetermined. A much larger clone differs from this one at a single base, so this may be a read error.

General study findings and limits: Apparently characteristic of ankylosing spondylitis blood was a TCR beta motif (fewer than 10 highly homologous variants).

TCRdb reprocessed the 5' RACE reads via MiXCR and lists one record per CDR3 protein. The sample lists 80,000 to 100,000 distinct CDR3 sequences, about 8.3% occurring once. Germline loops: CDR1 GTSNPN, CDR2 SVGIG (reference sequence). There are 12 residues in the CDR3. V gene TRBV30 combines with J gene TRBJ2-2; D unclear. The TCR comes from a male donor with ankylosing spondylitis or in good health (not recorded which). The sample taken for sequencing was blood, either unsorted or a sorted T cell fraction (not recorded which). The CDR3 reads CVWSPHSGELFF. The CDR3 coding sequence is TGTGTCTGGAGTCCCCACTCCGGGGAGCTGTTTTTT.